In this sample, the clone carrying this T cell receptor beta chain turned up a few times. Its specificity is unknown. The protocol was immunoSEQ multiplex PCR, while the TCRdb copy is restricted to in-frame clones and leaves out a portion. Of under 35,000 clones in the sample, about 86% were seen once. This record comes from a study of STAT3 mutations in large granular lymphocyte leukemia. Study as a whole: Among longitudinally sequenced T-LGLL patients, roughly half had canonical activating STAT3 mutations detected. Over half of T-LGLL patients had one or more immunosuppressive regimens. Whole-study findings and limits: All newly emerging clones after therapy were STAT3 wild type. Every T-cell large granular lymphocyte leukemia patient had at least one immunodominant TCR beta clonotype. Differing intervals and regimens complicate linking therapy response to clone burden.

The TCR sequence derives from a man in his 60s with T-cell large granular lymphocyte leukemia. Some clones in this sample may be carry-over from other donors' samples. The sample comprised peripheral blood mononuclear cells.

The CDR3 protein is CAWSPAPGAEKLFF. As DNA, the CDR3 is TGTGCCTGGAGCCCGGCCCCGGGCGCTGAAAAACTGTTTTTT. This chain uses TRBV30 with TRBJ1-4; unclear D gene. This CDR3 spans 14 amino acids. Per germline, CDR1 GTSNPN and CDR2 SVGIG (reference sequence). V was shortened by 3 bases and J by 7 bases, with 15 bases between the two germline ends.